This T cell receptor (beta chain) was sequenced during a study of metastatic and nonmetastatic thyroid tumors. This clone showed up many times. TCRdb re-called the PCR reads with MiXCR. The sample has tens of thousands of clones; approximately 15% are singletons. No treatment had been given to any patient before thyroid surgery. This CDR3 contains 15 residues. Germline V CDR1 and CDR2: SNHLY, FYNNEI. J gave up 4 bases and V 2 bases, and 5 bases lay outside the gene matches. This rearrangement joins TRBV2 to TRBJ2-3; 8 bases are a match to TRBD1. The receptor's source is a female donor with papillary thyroid cancer or a benign thyroid nodule (not recorded which). Some clones in this sample may be carry-over from other donors' samples. The sequenced sample was blood. The CDR3 region is CASSEQGAGSDTQYF. CDR3 bases: TGTGCCAGCAGTGAACAGGGGGCGGGTTCAGATACGCAGTATTTT.